One and the same sample provided the 9 T cell receptor beta chains below, sequenced in a study of identical twins. TCRdb redid the calling of the 5' RACE reads with MiXCR, one entry per CDR3 protein. The data contain about 190,000 distinct CDR3 sequences, less than 20% of them singletons. These sequences were also reported in another study, on T cells expressing NK-cell markers.

The specimen sequenced was CD8+ T cells sorted from blood. The receptors were gathered from a woman aged 18-29 years in good health.

This chain joins TRBV4-2 and TRBJ2-1; D is perhaps TRBD2 (6 bases). This CDR3 contains 17 residues. Germline V gene data show CDR1 as LGHNA and CDR2 as YNFKEQ. V was cut by 3 bases and J by 0 bases, with 15 bases left in between. The CDR3 loop is CASSHPHSGGSYNEQFF. For the CDR3, the DNA is TGTGCCAGCAGCCACCCTCATAGCGGAGGCTCCTACAATGAGCAGTTCTTC.

This clonotype was seen more than once but under ten times. This chain uses TRBV7-8 with TRBJ2-3; 12 nucleotides match TRBD2. This CDR3 is built from 17 residues. With V trimmed by 5 bases and J by 3 bases, 9 bases remained unmatched. The germline V gene has CDR1 SGHVS and CDR2 FQNEAQ. CDR3 loop: CASSLETSGRMTDTQYF. The CDR3, as DNA: TGTGCCAGCAGCCTGGAGACTAGCGGGAGAATGACAGATACGCAGTATTTT. Together with reference TRBV7-8 and TRBJ2-3, the CDR3 gives the full variable domain: GAGVSQSPRYKVAKRGQDVALRCDPISGHVSLFWYQQALGQGPEFLTYFQNEAQLDKSGLPSDRFFAERPEGSVSTLKIQRTQQEDSAVYLCASSLETSGRMTDTQYFGPGTRLTVL.

The rearrangement links TRBV7-2 to TRBJ1-2; D is unclear. V gave up 5 bases and J gave up 5 bases, with 21 bases separating them. The CDR3 length is 16 residues. The germline V gene encodes CDR1 SGHTA and CDR2 FQGNSA. The CDR3 region has the DNA TGTGCCAGCAGCCCGTTTTGGCCGTGGACTGCGTATGGCTACACCTTC. It codes for CASSPFWPWTAYGYTF.

This clonotype appeared a few times. This chain uses TRBV3-1 with TRBJ2-7, with 7 bases fitting TRBD1. Unmatched junction bases numbered 8, after V lost 4 bases and J lost 2 bases. Germline CDR1 reads LGHDT; CDR2 reads YNNKEL (reference sequence). The CDR3 runs to 15 residues. The CDR3 nucleotides are TGTGCCAGCAGCCCGTGGGACAGCTTCGCCTACGAGCAGTACTTC. This gives the protein CASSPWDSFAYEQYF.

The chain carries TRBV5-6 and TRBJ2-1, with 9 bases matching TRBD2. The CDR3 has 16 amino acids. CDR1 is SGHDT and CDR2 is YYEEEE in the germline V gene. V was pared by 4 bases and J by 7 bases, with 12 bases of the junction left unmatched. For the CDR3, the DNA is TGTGCCAGCAGCGAGGCGACTAGCGGATCTTATAATGAGCAGTTCTTC. Translation gives CASSEATSGSYNEQFF. Looking up the rest from reference TRBV5-6 and TRBJ2-1 gives the full variable domain: DAGVTQSPTHLIKTRGQQVTLRCSPKSGHDTVSWYQQALGQGPQFIFQYYEEEERQRGNFPDRFSGHQFPNYSSELNVNALLLGDSALYLCASSEATSGSYNEQFFGPGTRLTVL.

There are many counts of this clonotype. This rearrangement joins TRBV12-3 or TRBV12-4 to TRBJ1-6; 9 bases align to TRBD1. The CDR3 consists of 15 residues. J was trimmed by 9 bases and V by 0 bases; bases with no gene match: 3. The CDR3 DNA sequence: TGTGCCAGCAGTTTAGCGGGACAGGGTCTTTCACCCCTCCACTTT. Translating it yields CASSLAGQGLSPLHF.

This clonotype appeared a few times. This chain joins TRBV20-1 and TRBJ2-6, with a possible D match to TRBD2 (8 bases). Germline V gives CDR1 DFQATT, CDR2 SNEGSKA (reference sequence). The V and J ends lost 5 bases and 0 bases respectively, with 14 bases between them. The CDR3 is 16 residues long. The CDR3 nucleotides are TGCAGTGCTGAGACAGGGACTAGCTCTGGGGCCAACGTCCTGACTTTC. This gives the protein CSAETGTSSGANVLTF.

This clonotype was seen a few times. V and J are TRBV12-5 and TRBJ1-1; D ambiguous. The CDR3 runs to 14 residues. Germline loops: CDR1 LGHNT, CDR2 FRNRAP. Trimming pared 3 bases from V and 3 bases from J, leaving 11 bases between. CDR3 in amino acids: CASGFFPLDTEAFF. In DNA, the CDR3 is TGTGCTAGTGGTTTCTTCCCCCTCGACACTGAAGCTTTCTTT.

The chain links TRBV5-1 to TRBJ2-1; a weak D match, TRBD2 (5 bases). This CDR3 region has 13 residues. CDR1 is SGHRS, CDR2 YFSETQ, per germline. V was pared by 7 bases and J by 6 bases, with 14 bases between. The CDR3 DNA sequence: TGCGCCAGCGCGGGTCAGAACCCCAATGAGCAGTTCTTC. It is translated as CASAGQNPNEQFF.